This T cell receptor (beta chain) was recovered during a study of control samples from healthy donors and cancer patients. Germline CDR1 GTSNPN, CDR2 SVGIG (reference sequence). The V end lost 2 bases, the J end lost 4 bases, and 10 bases lay between the germline ends. The CDR3 contains 13 residues. This table comes from immunoSEQ multiplex PCR, and its TCRdb copy is limited to in-frame clones, with some not included. The data hold some 140,000 clones, with 70% to 90% observed a single time. The sample consisted of blood. This receptor was obtained from a woman in her 30s in good health. The V gene is TRBV30, the J gene TRBJ2-3; D unresolved. Written as DNA, the CDR3 is TGTGCCTGGAGTCGACCACCAGCAGATACGCAGTATTTT. Residues: CAWSRPPADTQYF.